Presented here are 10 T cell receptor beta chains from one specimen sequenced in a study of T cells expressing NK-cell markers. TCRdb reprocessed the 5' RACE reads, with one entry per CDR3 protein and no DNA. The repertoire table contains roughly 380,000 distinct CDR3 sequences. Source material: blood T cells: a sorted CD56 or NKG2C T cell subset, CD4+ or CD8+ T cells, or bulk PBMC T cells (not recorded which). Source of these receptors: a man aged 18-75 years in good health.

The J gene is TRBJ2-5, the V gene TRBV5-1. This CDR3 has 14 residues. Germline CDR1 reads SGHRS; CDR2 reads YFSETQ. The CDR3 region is CASSDSPNQETQYF.

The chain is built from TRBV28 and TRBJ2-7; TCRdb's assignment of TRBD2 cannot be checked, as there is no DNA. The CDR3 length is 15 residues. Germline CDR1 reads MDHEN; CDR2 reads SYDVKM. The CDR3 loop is CASTRADSSSYEQYF.

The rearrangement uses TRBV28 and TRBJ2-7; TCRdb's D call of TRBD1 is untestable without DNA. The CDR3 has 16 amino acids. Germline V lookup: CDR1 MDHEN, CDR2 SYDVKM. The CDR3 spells CASSTRTGSSSYEQYF.

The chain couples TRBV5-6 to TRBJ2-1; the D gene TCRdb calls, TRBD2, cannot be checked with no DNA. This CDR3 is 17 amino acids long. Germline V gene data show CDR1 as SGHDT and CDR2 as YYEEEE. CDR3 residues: CASSFFDRQGNGIEQFF.

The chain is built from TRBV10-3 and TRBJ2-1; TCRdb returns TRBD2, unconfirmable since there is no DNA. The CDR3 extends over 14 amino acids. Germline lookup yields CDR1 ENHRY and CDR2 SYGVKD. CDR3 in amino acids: CAISESSSTNEQFF.

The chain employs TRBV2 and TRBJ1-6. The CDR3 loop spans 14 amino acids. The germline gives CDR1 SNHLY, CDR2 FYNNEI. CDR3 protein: CASSFSVGNSPLHF.

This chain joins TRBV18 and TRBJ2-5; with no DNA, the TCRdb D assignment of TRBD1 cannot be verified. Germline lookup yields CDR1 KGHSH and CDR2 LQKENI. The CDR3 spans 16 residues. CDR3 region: CASSPYRQSDLETQDF. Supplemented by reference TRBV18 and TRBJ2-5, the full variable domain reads NAGVMQNPRHLVRRRGQEARLRCSPMKGHSHVYWYRQLPEEGLKFMVYLQKENIIDESGMPKERFSAEFPKEGPSILRIQQVVRGDSAAYFCASSPYRQSDLETQDFGPGTRLLVL.

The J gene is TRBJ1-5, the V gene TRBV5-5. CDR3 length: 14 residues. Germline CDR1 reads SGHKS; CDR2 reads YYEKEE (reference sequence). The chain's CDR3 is CASSPGTAPGPQHF. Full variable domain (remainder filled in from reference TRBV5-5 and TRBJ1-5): DAGVTQSPTHLIKTRGQQVTLRCSPISGHKSVSWYQQVLGQGPQFIFQYYEKEERGRGNFPDRFSARQFPNYSSELNVNALLLGDSALYLCASSPGTAPGPQHFGDGTRLSIL.

The CDR3 protein is CASSQETYYGYTF. This chain links TRBV3-1 with TRBJ1-2. The length of the CDR3 is 13 residues. Germline V CDR1 and CDR2: LGHDT, YNNKEL (reference sequence). Based on the CDR3 plus reference TRBV3-1 and TRBJ1-2, the full variable domain is DTAVSQTPKYLVTQMGNDKSIKCEQNLGHDTMYWYKQDSKKFLKIMFSYNNKELIINETVPNRFSPKSPDKAHLNLHINSLELGDSAVYFCASSQETYYGYTFGSGTRLTVV.

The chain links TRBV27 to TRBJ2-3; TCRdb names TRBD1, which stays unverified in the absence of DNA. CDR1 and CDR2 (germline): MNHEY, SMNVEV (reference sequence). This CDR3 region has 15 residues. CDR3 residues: CASSPRGPVTDTQYF.